The 5 T cell receptor beta chains presented below share a single source sample, sequenced in a study of T-cell reconstitution after alpha-beta-depleted transplantation in children. Preparation of the TCRbeta library used unique molecular identifiers. Using its own MiXCR run on the PCR reads, TCRdb lists one record per CDR3 protein. The profile shows around 960,000 distinct CDR3 sequences, roughly 29% of them singletons. Sample: PBMCs, mostly from graft donor cells, taken 360 days after TCRalphabeta/CD19-depleted stem cell transplant. Every receptor here comes from a boy under two years old who had a stem cell transplant for SCID, so the T cells may come from the graft donor.

V is TRBV7-2 and J is TRBJ2-3, with 9 bases lining up with TRBD2. The germline V gene has CDR1 SGHTA and CDR2 FQGNSA. The V gene end was trimmed by 2 bases and the J gene end by 11 bases; junction bases not matched to a gene: 14. The CDR3 is 16 amino acids. The CDR3 loop reads CASSLSGSGGPLLQYF. CDR3 bases: TGTGCCAGCAGCTTAAGCGGTAGCGGGGGTCCGCTCTTGCAGTATTTT.

This chain connects TRBV7-6 to TRBJ2-7; D not certain. With 4 bases removed from V and 2 bases from J, the gap between germline ends came to 12 bases. Germline V gene lookup returns CDR1 SGHVS and CDR2 FNYEAQ. The CDR3 is 14 residues long. CDR3 protein: CASSSYNRAYEQYF. CDR3 DNA: TGTGCCAGCAGCTCCTACAACCGCGCCTACGAGCAGTACTTC.

This clonotype was observed a handful of times. CDR3 loop: CASSRQATYEQYF. The CDR3, as DNA: TGTGCCAGCAGCCGACAGGCCACCTACGAGCAGTACTTC. V and J are TRBV11-2 and TRBJ2-7; D might be TRBD1 (6 bases). The CDR3 consists of 13 residues. Trimming took off 5 bases at V and 2 bases at J, with 10 bases between the two ends. From germline, CDR1 is SGHAT and CDR2 FQNNGV.

This clonotype was recorded only once. The rearrangement joins TRBV15 to TRBJ2-2; D remains unclear. The CDR3 covers 15 residues. The germline V gene encodes CDR1 LNHNV and CDR2 YYDKDF (reference sequence). V lost 5 bases to trimming and J lost 3 bases, with 13 bases between them. CDR3 in DNA: TGTGCCACCAGCCCCGGGCCGGAACACACCGGGGAGCTGTTTTTT. It yields the protein CATSPGPEHTGELFF.

This chain links TRBV20-1 with TRBJ2-1; 10 nucleotides align to TRBD2. CDR3 length: 15 amino acids. V was pared by 0 bases and J by 10 bases, with 9 bases of the junction left unmatched. From germline, CDR1 is DFQATT and CDR2 SNEGSKA (reference sequence). The CDR3 DNA follows: TGCAGTGCTAGAGATTATGGCCTAGCGGGGGAAGAGCAGTTCTTC. Protein product: CSARDYGLAGEEQFF.